Here is one TCR beta chain with its context. This entry comes from a study of blood T cell repertoires in COVID-19. The V segment lost 4 bases and the J segment 11 bases; nucleotides outside the gene matches: 4. Germline CDR1 and CDR2: LGHNT and FRNRAP. The CDR3 extends over 12 amino acids. The table came from immunoSEQ multiplex PCR; TCRdb's copy has only in-frame clones and leaves some out. The table lists about 78,000 clones, approximately 86% of them singletons, with more than 1.5% in the top ten. The sequence came from a woman in her sixties or seventies with acute or convalescent COVID-19. The V call is TRBV12-5, the J call TRBJ1-4; 7 bases map to TRBD1. The sequenced sample consisted of peripheral blood. The CDR3, as DNA: TGTGCTAGTGGTTCCCGACAGGGCAAACTGTTTTTT. It specifies CASGSRQGKLFF.